Listed here are 9 T cell receptor beta chains from one sample, sequenced in a study of blood T cell repertoires in COVID-19. The protocol was immunoSEQ multiplex PCR, while the TCRdb copy is restricted to in-frame clones and leaves out a portion. The data contain approximately 290,000 clones, roughly 80% of them singletons. The sequenced sample consisted of peripheral blood. These receptor sequences come from a person aged 70 to 85 with COVID-19, enrolled during active disease.

The J gene is TRBJ2-1, the V gene TRBV11-3; D call uncertain. The CDR3 length is 14 residues. The V gene's germline CDR1 is SGHNT and CDR2 YENEEA. V gave up 5 bases and J gave up 0 bases, with 8 bases separating them. CDR3: CASSIQNSYNEQFF. CDR3 sequence (DNA): TGTGCCAGCAGCATCCAAAACTCCTACAATGAGCAGTTCTTC.

The gene calls are TRBV4-2 and TRBJ2-5, with TRBD2 matching 7 bases. Germline CDR1 and CDR2: LGHNA and YNFKEQ. After removal of 5 bases from V and 4 bases from J, the junction contained 13 bases not matched to a gene. CDR3 length: 16 amino acids. The CDR3 bases are TGTGCCAGCAGCACCCGACTAGCCCGAGAGGGAGAGACCCAGTACTTC. Translating it yields CASSTRLAREGETQYF.

This clone has more than one count but fewer than ten. The chain recombines TRBV5-8 with TRBJ1-5, with D uncertain. Trimming took 5 bases from V and 4 from J, leaving 10 bases between them. CDR1 and CDR2 (germline): SGHTS, YDEGEE. The CDR3 consists of 13 residues. DNA of the CDR3: TGTGCCAGCAGGTCGACGGGGAATCAGCCCCAGCATTTT. This encodes CASRSTGNQPQHF. The whole variable domain, remainder taken from reference TRBV5-8 and TRBJ1-5, is EAGVTQSPTHLIKTRGQQATLRCSPISGHTSVYWYQQALGLGLQFLLWYDEGEERNRGNFPPRFSGRQFPNYSSELNVNALELEDSALYLCASRSTGNQPQHFGDGTRLSIL.

The chain recombines TRBV30 with TRBJ1-1, with D possibly being TRBD1 (6 bases). V was pared by 4 bases and J by 7 bases, with 16 bases between. This CDR3 has 13 residues. CDR1 and CDR2 (germline): GTSNPN, SVGIG (reference sequence). CDR3 loop: CAWKGGRFSEAFF. The CDR3 DNA follows: TGTGCCTGGAAGGGGGGGCGGTTTAGTGAAGCTTTCTTT.

This clone occurred a few times. The chain couples TRBV9 to TRBJ2-5, with D perhaps TRBD2 (6 bases). There are 15 residues in the CDR3. Germline V gives CDR1 SGDLS, CDR2 YYNGEE. Trimming took off 1 base at V and 2 bases at J, with 12 bases between the two ends. CDR3 coding DNA: TGTGCCAGCAGCGTATCGGGTCGGGGGCAAGAGACCCAGTACTTC. This gives the protein CASSVSGRGQETQYF.

The chain joins TRBV6-1 to TRBJ1-5; TRBD1 might be the D (5 bases). The V end lost 1 base, the J end lost 1 base, and 8 bases lay between the germline ends. Germline CDR1 is MNHNS and CDR2 is SASEGT. This CDR3 contains 15 residues. The CDR3 nucleotides are TGTGCCAGCAGTGAAGGGGGGGGGAGCAATCAGCCCCAGCATTTT. It codes for CASSEGGGSNQPQHF.

V usage is TRBV11-3 and J usage is TRBJ2-6; D might be TRBD2 (5 bases). This CDR3 has 16 amino acids. The germline V gene encodes CDR1 SGHNT and CDR2 YENEEA. V lost 5 bases, J lost 3 bases, and 14 bases lay in between. CDR3 in amino acids: CASSRGRGDGANVLTF. The CDR3 nucleotides are TGTGCCAGCAGCCGCGGCCGGGGAGATGGGGCCAACGTCCTGACTTTC.

The chain uses TRBV19 and TRBJ2-3, with D possibly being TRBD2 (6 bases). This CDR3 is built from 13 residues. The V and J ends lost 5 bases and 11 bases respectively, with 17 bases between them. Germline CDR1 and CDR2: LNHDA and SQIVND (reference sequence). The chain's CDR3 is CASSPGTPVGQYF. The CDR3 bases are TGTGCCAGTAGTCCTGGGACTCCCGTTGGGCAGTATTTT. Variable domain in full (rest from reference TRBV19 and TRBJ2-3): DGGITQSPKYLFRKEGQNVTLSCEQNLNHDAMYWYRQDPGQGLRLIYYSQIVNDFQKGDIAEGYSVSREKKESFPLTVTSAQKNPTAFYLCASSPGTPVGQYFGPGTRLTVL.

As to this clone: Other DNA sequences in this specimen translate into the identical CDR3. The rearrangement joins TRBV7-2 to TRBJ2-3; TRBD2 matches 12 bases. Germline trimming cut 5 bases from V and 2 bases from J; bases unmatched to any gene: 5. The CDR3 sequence is 16 residues long. Germline V gives CDR1 SGHTA, CDR2 FQGNSA. For the CDR3, the DNA is TGTGCCAGCAGCCCACGGACTAGCGGGAACACAGATACGCAGTATTTT. Amino acids: CASSPRTSGNTDTQYF.